The clone carrying this TCR beta chain is medium-sized (0.01 to 0.1%) by share. The antigen remains unidentified. The data were taken from a study of esophageal squamous cell carcinoma under preoperative chemotherapy. Study information: TCR repertoires were profiled from both peripheral blood T cells and tumor-infiltrating lymphocytes. General study findings and limits: After chemotherapy, TCR diversity rose significantly in peripheral T cells but not in tumor-infiltrating lymphocytes. After treatment, tumor-infiltrating lymphocytes seemed to come partly from incoming peripheral T cells, not only local changes.

The CDR3 length is 15 residues. CDR1 SGHAT and CDR2 FQNNGV come from the germline V gene. The V end was cut by 4 bases, the J end by 4 bases, with 13 bases between. This sample's time point: before preoperative PTX-NDP chemotherapy. Patients received paclitaxel-nedaplatin as preoperative chemotherapy before surgery. TCRdb passed the PCR reads through MiXCR, listing each CDR3 protein once. The table has about 15,000 distinct CDR3 sequences, 48% seen once. The source of this sequence is a human donor with esophageal squamous cell carcinoma. The donor label of this sample is uncertain. The V call is TRBV11-2, the J call TRBJ2-2; unclear D gene. The specimen was obtained from a patient given preoperative chemotherapy. The CDR3 reads CASSSLAPGTGELFF. CDR3 DNA sequence: TGTGCCAGCAGCTCACTTGCACCTGGCACCGGGGAGCTGTTTTTT.